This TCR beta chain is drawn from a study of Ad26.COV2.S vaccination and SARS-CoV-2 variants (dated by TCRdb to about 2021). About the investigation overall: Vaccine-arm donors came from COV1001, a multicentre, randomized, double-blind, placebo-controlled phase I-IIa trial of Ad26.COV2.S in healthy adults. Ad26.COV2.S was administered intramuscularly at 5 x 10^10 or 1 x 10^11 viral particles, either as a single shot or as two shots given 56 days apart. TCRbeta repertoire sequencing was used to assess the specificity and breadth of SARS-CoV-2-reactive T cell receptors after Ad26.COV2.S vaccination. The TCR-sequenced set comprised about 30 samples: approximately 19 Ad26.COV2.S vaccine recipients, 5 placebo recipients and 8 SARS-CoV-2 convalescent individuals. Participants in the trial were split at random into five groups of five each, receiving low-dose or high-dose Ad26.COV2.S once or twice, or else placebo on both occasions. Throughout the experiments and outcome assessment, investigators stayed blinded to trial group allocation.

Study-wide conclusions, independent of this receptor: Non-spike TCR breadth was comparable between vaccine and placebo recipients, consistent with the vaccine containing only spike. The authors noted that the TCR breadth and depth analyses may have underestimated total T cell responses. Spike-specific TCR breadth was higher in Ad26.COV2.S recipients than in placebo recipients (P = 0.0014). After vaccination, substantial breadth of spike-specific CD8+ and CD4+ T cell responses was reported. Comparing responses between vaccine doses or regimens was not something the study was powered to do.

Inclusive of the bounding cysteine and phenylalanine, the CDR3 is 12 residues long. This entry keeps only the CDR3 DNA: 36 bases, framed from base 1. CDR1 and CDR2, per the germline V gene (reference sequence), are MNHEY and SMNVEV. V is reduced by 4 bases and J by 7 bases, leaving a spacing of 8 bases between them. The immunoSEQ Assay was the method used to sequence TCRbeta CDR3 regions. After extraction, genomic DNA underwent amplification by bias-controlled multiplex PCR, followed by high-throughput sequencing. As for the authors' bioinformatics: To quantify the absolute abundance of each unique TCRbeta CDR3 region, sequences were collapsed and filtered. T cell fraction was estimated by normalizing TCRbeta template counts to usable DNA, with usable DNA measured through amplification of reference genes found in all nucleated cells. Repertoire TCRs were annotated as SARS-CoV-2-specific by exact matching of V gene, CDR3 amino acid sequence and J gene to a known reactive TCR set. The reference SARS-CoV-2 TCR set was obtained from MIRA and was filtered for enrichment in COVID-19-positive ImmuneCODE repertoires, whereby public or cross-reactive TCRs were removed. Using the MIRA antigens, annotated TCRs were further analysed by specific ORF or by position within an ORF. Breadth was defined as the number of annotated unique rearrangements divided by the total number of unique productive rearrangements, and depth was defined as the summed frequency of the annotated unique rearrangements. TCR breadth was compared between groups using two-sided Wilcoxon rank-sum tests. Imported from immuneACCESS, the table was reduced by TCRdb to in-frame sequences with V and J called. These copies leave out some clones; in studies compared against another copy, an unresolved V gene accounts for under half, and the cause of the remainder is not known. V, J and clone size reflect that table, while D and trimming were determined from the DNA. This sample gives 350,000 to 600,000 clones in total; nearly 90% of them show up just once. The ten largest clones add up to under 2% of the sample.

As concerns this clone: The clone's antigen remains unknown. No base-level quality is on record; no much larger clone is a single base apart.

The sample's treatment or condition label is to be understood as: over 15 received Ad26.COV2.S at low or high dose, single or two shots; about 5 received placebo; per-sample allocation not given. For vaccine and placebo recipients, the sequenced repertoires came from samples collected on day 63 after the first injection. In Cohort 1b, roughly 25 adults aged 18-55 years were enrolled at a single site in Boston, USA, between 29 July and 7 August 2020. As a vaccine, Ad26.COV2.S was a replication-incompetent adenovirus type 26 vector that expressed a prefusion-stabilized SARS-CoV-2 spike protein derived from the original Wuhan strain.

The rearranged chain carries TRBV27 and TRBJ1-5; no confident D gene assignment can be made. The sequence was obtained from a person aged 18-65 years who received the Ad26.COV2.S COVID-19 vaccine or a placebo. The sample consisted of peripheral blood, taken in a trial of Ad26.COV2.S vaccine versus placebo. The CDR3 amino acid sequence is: CASSSGGQPQHF. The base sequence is TGTGCCAGCAGTTCGGGCGGACAGCCCCAGCATTTT.